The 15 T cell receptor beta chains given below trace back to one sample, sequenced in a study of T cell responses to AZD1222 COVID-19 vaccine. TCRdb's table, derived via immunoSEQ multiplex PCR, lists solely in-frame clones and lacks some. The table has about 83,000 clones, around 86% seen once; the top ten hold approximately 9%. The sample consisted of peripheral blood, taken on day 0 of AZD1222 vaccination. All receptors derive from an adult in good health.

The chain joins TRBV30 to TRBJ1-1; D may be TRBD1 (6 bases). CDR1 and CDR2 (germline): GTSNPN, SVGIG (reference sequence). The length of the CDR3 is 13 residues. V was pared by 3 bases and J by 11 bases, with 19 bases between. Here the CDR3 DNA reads TGTGCCTGGAGAGAACAGGGATTAACGGTGGCTTTCTTT. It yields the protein CAWREQGLTVAFF.

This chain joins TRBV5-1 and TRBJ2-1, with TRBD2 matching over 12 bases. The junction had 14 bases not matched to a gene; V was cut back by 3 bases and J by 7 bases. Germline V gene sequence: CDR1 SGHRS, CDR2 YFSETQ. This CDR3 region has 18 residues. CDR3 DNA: TGCGCCAGCAGCTCGGTCTCGACTAGCGGGGGTGTACGGAATGAGCAGTTCTTC. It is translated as CASSSVSTSGGVRNEQFF.

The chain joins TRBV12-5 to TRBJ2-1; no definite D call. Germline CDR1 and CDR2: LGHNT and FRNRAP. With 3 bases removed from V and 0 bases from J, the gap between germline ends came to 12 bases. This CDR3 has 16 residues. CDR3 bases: TGTGCTAGTGGTTTAGGTGTTATGGGCTCCTACAATGAGCAGTTCTTC. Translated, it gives CASGLGVMGSYNEQFF.

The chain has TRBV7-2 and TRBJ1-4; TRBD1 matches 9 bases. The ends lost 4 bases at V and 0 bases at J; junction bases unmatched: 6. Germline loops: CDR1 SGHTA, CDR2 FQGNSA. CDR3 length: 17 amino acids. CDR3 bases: TGTGCCAGCAGCTCGGGACAGGGCCGGGCAACTAATGAAAAACTGTTTTTT. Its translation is CASSSGQGRATNEKLFF.

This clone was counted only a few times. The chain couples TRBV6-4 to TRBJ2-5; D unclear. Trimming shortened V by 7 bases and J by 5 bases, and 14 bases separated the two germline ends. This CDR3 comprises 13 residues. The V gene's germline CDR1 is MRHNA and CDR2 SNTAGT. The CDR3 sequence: CASTRGSPETQYF. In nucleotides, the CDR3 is TGTGCCAGCACGCGCGGCTCCCCGGAGACCCAGTACTTC.

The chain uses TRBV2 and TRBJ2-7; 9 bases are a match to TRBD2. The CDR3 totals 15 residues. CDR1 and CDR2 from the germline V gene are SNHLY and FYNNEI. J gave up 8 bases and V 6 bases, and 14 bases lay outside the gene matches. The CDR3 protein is CASSELAGDLGQQYF. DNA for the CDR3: TGTGCCAGCAGCGAACTAGCGGGCGATCTCGGGCAGCAGTACTTC.

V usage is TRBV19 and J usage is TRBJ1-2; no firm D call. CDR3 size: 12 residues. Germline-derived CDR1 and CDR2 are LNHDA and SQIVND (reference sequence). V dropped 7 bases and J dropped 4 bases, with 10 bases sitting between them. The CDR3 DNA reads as TGTGCCAGTAACTCAGACCCCTATGGCTACACCTTC. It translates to CASNSDPYGYTF.

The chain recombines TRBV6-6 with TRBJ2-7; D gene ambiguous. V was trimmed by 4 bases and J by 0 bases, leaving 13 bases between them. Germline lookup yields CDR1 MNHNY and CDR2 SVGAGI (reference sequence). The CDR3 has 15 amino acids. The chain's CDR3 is CASSSPTLSSYEQYF. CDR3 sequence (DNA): TGTGCCAGCAGTTCCCCAACGCTGAGCTCCTACGAGCAGTACTTC.

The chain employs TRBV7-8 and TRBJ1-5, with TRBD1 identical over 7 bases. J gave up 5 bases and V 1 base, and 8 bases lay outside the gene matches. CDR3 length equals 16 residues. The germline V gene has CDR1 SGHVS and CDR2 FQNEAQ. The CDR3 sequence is CASSLGTRDSYQPQHF. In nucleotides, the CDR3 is TGTGCCAGCAGCTTAGGCACTCGGGACAGCTATCAGCCCCAGCATTTT.

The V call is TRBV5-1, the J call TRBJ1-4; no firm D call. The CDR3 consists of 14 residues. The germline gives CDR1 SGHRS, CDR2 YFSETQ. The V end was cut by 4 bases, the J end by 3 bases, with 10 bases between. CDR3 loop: CASSMSGANEKLFF. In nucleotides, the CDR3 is TGCGCCAGCAGCATGAGTGGGGCTAATGAAAAACTGTTTTTT.

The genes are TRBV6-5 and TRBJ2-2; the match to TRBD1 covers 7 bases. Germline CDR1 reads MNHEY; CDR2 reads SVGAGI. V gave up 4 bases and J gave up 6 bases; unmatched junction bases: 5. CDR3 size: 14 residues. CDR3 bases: TGTGCCAGCAGTTTCGGCCAGGGGGCCGGGGAGCTGTTTTTT. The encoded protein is CASSFGQGAGELFF.

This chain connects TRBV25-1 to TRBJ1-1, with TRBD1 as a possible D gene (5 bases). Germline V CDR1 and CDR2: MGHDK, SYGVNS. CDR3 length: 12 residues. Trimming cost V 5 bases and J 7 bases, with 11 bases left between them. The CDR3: CASSRGFGEAFF. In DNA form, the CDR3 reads TGTGCCAGCAGTAGGGGATTCGGTGAAGCTTTCTTT.

The CDR3, as DNA: TGTGCCAGCTGGGTCGCGGATCAGCCCCAGCATTTT. Protein: CASWVADQPQHF. V and J are TRBV28 and TRBJ1-5, with D unresolved. The V and J ends lost 8 bases and 5 bases respectively, with 10 bases between them. The CDR3 runs to 12 residues. The germline gives CDR1 MDHEN, CDR2 SYDVKM.

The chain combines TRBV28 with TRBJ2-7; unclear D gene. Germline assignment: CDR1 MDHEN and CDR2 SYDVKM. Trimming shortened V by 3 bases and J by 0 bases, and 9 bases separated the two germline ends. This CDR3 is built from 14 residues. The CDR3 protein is CASSFADVSYEQYF. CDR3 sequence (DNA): TGTGCCAGCAGTTTTGCGGACGTCTCCTACGAGCAGTACTTC.

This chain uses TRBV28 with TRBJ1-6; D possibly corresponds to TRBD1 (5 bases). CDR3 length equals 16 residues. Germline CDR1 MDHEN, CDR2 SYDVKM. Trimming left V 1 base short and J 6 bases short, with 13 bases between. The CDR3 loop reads CASSLSAGKGNSPLHF. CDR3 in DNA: TGTGCCAGCAGTTTATCGGCAGGGAAGGGTAATTCACCCCTCCACTTT.